This paragraph covers one T cell receptor (beta chain) sequence. This sample was taken from a study of blood T cell repertoires in COVID-19. Across the whole study: Sites in the United States, Italy and Spain provided acute and convalescent COVID-19 samples. Sources were T cells, B-cell-depleted T cells, or PBMCs; the material itself was cDNA or gDNA.

CDR1 is LNHDA, CDR2 SQIVND, per germline (reference sequence). This CDR3 is 14 amino acids long. The V end was cut by 5 bases, the J end by 0 bases, with 10 bases between. Original analysis: Amplification of reference gene primers provided the estimated nucleated cell counts. Method: immunoSEQ multiplex PCR; TCRdb's copy keeps in-frame clones and lacks some. V, J and clone size were drawn from that table, and D and trimming were deduced from the DNA. The sample yields under 200,000 clones, approximately 86% seen once. The rearrangement uses TRBV19 and TRBJ1-2, with D maybe TRBD1 (6 bases). Sequencing used peripheral blood. The sequence was collected from a man younger than 35 with acute or convalescent COVID-19. The DNA of the CDR3 is TGTGCCAGTAGTCAACAGGGCCCTAACTATGGCTACACCTTC. Its translation is CASSQQGPNYGYTF.